A selection of T cell receptor beta chains follows, all from one sample in a study of spatial heterogeneity in lung cancer. Each CDR3 protein is one row after TCRdb ran MiXCR on the 5' RACE reads. The data show roughly 400 distinct CDR3 sequences, less than 12% seen once. This specimen consisted of normal lung tissue next to the tumor, obtained at surgery. The origin of the receptors is a female donor with early-stage non-small cell lung cancer. Each CDR3 is given with its conserved first and last residue. D genes are given only for firm matches. Clone size is not always given. Where it is, it says once, few, many or a class for expanded clones.

D	V	J	size	DNA	CDR3
TRBD1	TRBV6-1	TRBJ1-1	large	TGTGCCTCCCCCGTCGGACAGGGCACTGAAGCTTTCTTT	CASPVGQGTEAFF
-	TRBV11-3	TRBJ2-1	large	TGTGCCAGCAGCCCCCCCCGACAGAATGAGCAGTTCTTC	CASSPPRQNEQFF
-	TRBV28	TRBJ1-1	-	TGTGCCAGCAGTTTAAGAGAGGCGATAGGGGACACTGAAGCTTTCTTT	CASSLREAIGDTEAFF
-	TRBV9	TRBJ2-1	-	TGTGCCAGCAGCGAGGAGGACCTCTCCTACAATGAGCAGTTCTTC	CASSEEDLSYNEQFF
-	TRBV20-1	TRBJ1-1	few	TGCAGTGCTCGACTTGAGACTGAAGCTTTCTTT	CSARLETEAFF
-	TRBV4-2	TRBJ2-2	-	TGTGCCAGCAGCCCAGTGACAGGGAACACCGGGGAGCTGTTTTTT	CASSPVTGNTGELFF
-	TRBV5-8	TRBJ1-1	large	TGTGCCAGCAGCTTGCGGGGCTTGGGAACTGAAGCTTTCTTT	CASSLRGLGTEAFF
TRBD2	TRBV6-2/TRBV6-3	TRBJ2-1	medium-sized	TGTGCCAGCAGCTACGGGACTAGCGGGAGGGCCGGGCAGTTCTTC	CASSYGTSGRAGQFF
TRBD1	TRBV29-1	TRBJ2-1	-	TGCAGCGCTGACAGGGTCAATGAGCAGTTCTTC	CSADRVNEQFF
-	TRBV7-9	TRBJ2-7	large	TGTGCCAGCAGCTTGTTCCAGGGAAACGAGCAGTACTTC	CASSLFQGNEQYF
-	TRBV5-1	TRBJ2-4	large	TGCGCCAGCAGCGAGGGGGGCGCGAGTAACATTCAGTACTTC	CASSEGGASNIQYF
-	TRBV6-2/TRBV6-3	TRBJ2-5	hyperexpanded	TGTGCCAGCAGTTACGGAGAGACCCAGTACTTC	CASSYGETQYF
-	TRBV9	TRBJ1-1	hyperexpanded	TGTGCCAGCAGCGTAACGGGGAACACTGAAGCTTTCTTT	CASSVTGNTEAFF
TRBD1	TRBV5-6	TRBJ1-2	few	TGTGCCAGCAGCCCGGCTTCAGGGGGCCATAACTATGGCTACACCTTC	CASSPASGGHNYGYTF
-	TRBV2	TRBJ2-3	-	TGTGCCAGCATTCCCGGGACGGTAAGAGGAGATACGCAGTATTTT	CASIPGTVRGDTQYF
TRBD1	TRBV19	TRBJ2-5	medium-sized	TGTGCCAGTAGTACGACAGCAGGGGGAGAGACCCAGTACTTC	CASSTTAGGETQYF
-	TRBV6-5	TRBJ2-6	few	TGTGCCAGCAGCCCCAACTCTGGGGCCAACGTCCTGACTTTC	CASSPNSGANVLTF
-	TRBV24-1	TRBJ1-5	large	TGTGCCACCAGTGATCAGACCGGGTTAAATCAGCCCCAGCATTTT	CATSDQTGLNQPQHF
-	TRBV4-3	TRBJ2-7	-	TGCGCCAGCAGCACGTCGGACAGCAGCTCCTACGAGCAGTACTTC	CASSTSDSSSYEQYF
TRBD2	TRBV15	TRBJ2-5	-	TGTGCCACCAGCAGAGCGACTAGCGGAAAAGAGACCCAGTACTTC	CATSRATSGKETQYF
-	TRBV20-1	TRBJ2-3	-	TGCAGTGCCTCCTCCGGGAGTGGGACAGATACGCAGTATTTT	CSASSGSGTDTQYF
-	TRBV6-1	TRBJ2-1	-	TGTGCCAGCATGCTGGGGACTCTGTTCTTC	CASMLGTLFF
TRBD1	TRBV12-3/TRBV12-4	TRBJ1-2	many	TGTGCCAGCAGGTCAACTCAGACAGGGCCCCAGGTGGATGGCTACACCTTC	CASRSTQTGPQVDGYTF
-	TRBV18	TRBJ1-6	medium-sized	TGTGCCAGCTCCCTCAGCGGAACCATTAATTCACCCCTCCACTTT	CASSLSGTINSPLHF
-	TRBV7-3	TRBJ1-1	large	TGTGCCAGCAGCTCATACTCCGGGACTGAAGCTTTCTTT	CASSSYSGTEAFF
-	TRBV28	TRBJ2-1	large	TGTGCCAGCAGTTTATGGGTCCGCGGTGAGCAGTTCTTC	CASSLWVRGEQFF
-	TRBV2	TRBJ1-5	large	TGTGCCAGCAGTGAAACCAGTTCCAATCAGCCCCAGCATTTT	CASSETSSNQPQHF
TRBD2	TRBV6-5	TRBJ2-1	medium-sized	TGTGCCAGCAGTTACTCGGGACTAGCCTACAATGAGCAGTTCTTC	CASSYSGLAYNEQFF
TRBD1	TRBV28	TRBJ1-1	medium-sized	TGTGCCAGCAGTGTCCCCAGGGGGCGAACTGAAGCTTTCTTT	CASSVPRGRTEAFF
TRBD2	TRBV30	TRBJ2-1	medium-sized	TGTGCCTGGAGTGTGCGGCGGGAGCCCAGGTGGCAGTTCTTC	CAWSVRREPRWQFF
TRBD2	TRBV10-3	TRBJ2-1	few	TGTGCCACAAGGGGTGATAGCGGGGGGGCAGAGCAGTTCTTC	CATRGDSGGAEQFF
-	TRBV9	TRBJ2-3	large	TGTGCCAGCAGCGTAGGGGGGCAGATGGAAGATACGCAGTATTTT	CASSVGGQMEDTQYF
-	TRBV5-1	TRBJ2-6	once	TGCGCCAGCAGCTCCGGCAAGAAGGGCTCTGGGGCCAACGTCCTGACTTTC	CASSSGKKGSGANVLTF
TRBD2	TRBV3-1	TRBJ2-7	large	TGTGCCAGCAGCCCATCGGGAGGAGGTAGAGGGAACGAGCAGTACTTC	CASSPSGGGRGNEQYF
TRBD2	TRBV6-1	TRBJ2-5	large	TGTGCCTGCCGGGCTAGCGGGAGTGAGACCCAGTACTTC	CACRASGSETQYF
-	TRBV20-1	TRBJ1-1	large	TGCAGTGCCCGGCCCGGGTTCGCTGAAGTTTTCTTT	CSARPGFAEVFF
TRBD2	TRBV27	TRBJ2-1	large	TGTGCCAGCAGTTTAGGGGGAGCGGGAACCTACAATGAGCAGTTCTTC	CASSLGGAGTYNEQFF
TRBD1	TRBV2	TRBJ1-2	-	TGTGCCAGCACTCCGGGACAGGGGGCTTCTCTATATGGCTACACCTTC	CASTPGQGASLYGYTF
-	TRBV19	TRBJ1-2	few	TGTGCCAGTTCTACGACGGGGGATACTTATGGCTACACCTTC	CASSTTGDTYGYTF
TRBD1	TRBV27	TRBJ1-2	large	TGTGCCAGCAGGTCCCGGCCGACAGGGGTTGGTGGCTACACCTTC	CASRSRPTGVGGYTF
-	TRBV12-3/TRBV12-4	TRBJ2-1	large	TGTGCCAGCAGCCAAGGGTGGAATGAGCAGTTCTTC	CASSQGWNEQFF
TRBD1	TRBV6-6	TRBJ1-2	medium-sized	TGTGCCAGCAGTTGGGACAGGGGCTATGGCTACACCTTC	CASSWDRGYGYTF
-	TRBV5-1	TRBJ2-6	few	TGCGCCAGCAGCCCCACAGACTCTGGGGCCAACGTCCTGACTTTC	CASSPTDSGANVLTF
-	TRBV7-3	TRBJ2-1	large	TGTGCCAGCAGCTTAGGAATCGGCAATGAGCAGTTCTTC	CASSLGIGNEQFF
TRBD2	TRBV29-1	TRBJ2-7	medium-sized	TGCAGCGTCTCGACTAGCGGCTCTTCCCCTGAGCAGTACTTC	CSVSTSGSSPEQYF
TRBD1	TRBV7-8	TRBJ2-7	large	TGTGCCAGCGGCGCCCGGACAGGGGTAAGGTACGAGCAGTACTTC	CASGARTGVRYEQYF
TRBD1	TRBV20-1	TRBJ1-5	large	TGCAGTGCTGGGAAGGGGGCAGGAACTGATCAGCCCCAGCATTTT	CSAGKGAGTDQPQHF
-	TRBV19	TRBJ1-5	medium-sized	TGTGCCAGCAAGCCGGGACTCCCATATAGCAATCAGCCCCAGCATTTT	CASKPGLPYSNQPQHF
-	TRBV24-1	TRBJ2-5	medium-sized	TGTGCCACCAGGGACAGTCGGAAAGAGACCCAGTACTTC	CATRDSRKETQYF
-	TRBV6-2/TRBV6-3	TRBJ2-7	medium-sized	TGTGCCAGCACTTCATTTGGGGGCTCCCTCTACGAGCAGTACTTC	CASTSFGGSLYEQYF
-	TRBV20-1	TRBJ2-5	large	TGCAGTGCTAGAGGCTCAGTACAAGAGACCCAGTACTTC	CSARGSVQETQYF
-	TRBV6-6	TRBJ2-5	medium-sized	TGTGCCAGCAGTTCCCAGCGGGACCAAGAGACCCAGTACTTC	CASSSQRDQETQYF
-	TRBV18	TRBJ2-5	medium-sized	TGTGCCAGCTCACGATCCCGGAGGGGACAAGAGACCCAGTACTTC	CASSRSRRGQETQYF
-	TRBV5-1	TRBJ2-5	large	TGCGCCAGCAGCCGCGAACGCAGGGCGATCCAGTACTTC	CASSRERRAIQYF
-	TRBV2	TRBJ1-1	large	TGTGCCAGCAATAGCCGGATGATGAACACTGAAGCTTTCTTT	CASNSRMMNTEAFF
TRBD2	TRBV5-1	TRBJ2-2	large	TGCGCCAGCAGCGAAAGGACTAGCGGAGACACCGGGGAGCTGTTTTTT	CASSERTSGDTGELFF
TRBD1	TRBV9	TRBJ2-1	-	TGTGCCAGCAGCGCACAGGGGAACACCTACAATGAGCAGTTCTTC	CASSAQGNTYNEQFF
-	TRBV2	TRBJ1-5	few	TGTGCCAGCAGTGGGGGAAATCAGCCCCAGCATTTT	CASSGGNQPQHF
-	TRBV5-1	TRBJ2-4	large	TGCGCCAGCACCGATGGAAACATTCAGTACTTC	CASTDGNIQYF